The 9 T cell receptor beta chains in this list originate from one sample, sequenced in a study of blood T cell repertoires in COVID-19. Clones were read by immunoSEQ multiplex PCR, and TCRdb kept only the in-frame ones, dropping some. This table holds about 96,000 clones, approximately 84% found once. Sequenced sample: peripheral blood. Source of these receptors: an older woman with acute or convalescent COVID-19.

The J gene is TRBJ2-2, the V gene TRBV12-5, with TRBD1 as a possible D gene (6 bases). Germline assignment: CDR1 LGHNT and CDR2 FRNRAP. The germline V and J ends were trimmed by 5 bases and 4 bases, with 17 bases remaining between them. The CDR3 covers 16 residues. CDR3 nucleotides: TGTGCTAGTGGTCCCCCCCCGACAGGTGGCACCGGGGAGCTGTTTTTT. Residues: CASGPPPTGGTGELFF.

J is TRBJ1-5 and V is TRBV29-1; 8 nucleotides align to TRBD1. The trim removed 6 bases at V and 3 bases at J, leaving 4 bases unmatched. CDR1 SQVTM and CDR2 ANQGSEA come from the germline V gene. The CDR3 is 13 residues long. The DNA for the CDR3 is TGCAGCGTCGCGACAGGGGCCAATCAGCCCCAGCATTTT. This codes for CSVATGANQPQHF.

The V call is TRBV9, the J call TRBJ1-5; D is uncertain. CDR3 length: 15 residues. Germline CDR1 and CDR2: SGDLS and YYNGEE. V was pared by 4 bases and J by 6 bases, with 17 bases between. This chain's CDR3 is CASSPYPESGQPQHF. CDR3 nucleotides: TGTGCCAGCAGCCCTTACCCCGAGTCCGGTCAGCCCCAGCATTTT.

The chain has TRBV18 and TRBJ1-1, with D possibly TRBD1 on 5 matching bases. Germline CDR1 and CDR2: KGHSH and LQKENI. V dropped 6 bases and J dropped 5 bases, with 10 bases sitting between them. The CDR3 loop spans 12 amino acids. The CDR3 coding sequence is TGTGCCAGCTCCCCGGGGGTAACTGAAGCTTTCTTT. It codes for CASSPGVTEAFF.

This clone was seen only once. This chain uses TRBV15 with TRBJ2-1, with 7 positions matching TRBD2. CDR1 is LNHNV, CDR2 YYDKDF, per germline (reference sequence). The CDR3 covers 13 residues. V shed 9 bases, J shed 7 bases, and the junction held 9 bases outside the gene matches. CDR3 sequence: CATGRGTWNEQFF. In nucleotides, the CDR3 is TGTGCCACAGGGAGGGGTACTTGGAATGAGCAGTTCTTC.

The chain's CDR3 is CASSDREAVTDTQYF. CDR3 nucleotides: TGTGCCAGCAGCGACCGGGAGGCAGTCACAGATACGCAGTATTTT. The chain uses TRBV9 and TRBJ2-3, with TRBD2 matching over 7 bases. V lost 3 bases and J lost 2; bases outside the gene matches: 6. Germline V CDR1 and CDR2: SGDLS, YYNGEE. This CDR3 has 15 residues. The full variable domain, rest sourced from reference TRBV9 and TRBJ2-3, is DSGVTQTPKHLITATGQRVTLRCSPRSGDLSVYWYQQSLDQGLQFLIQYYNGEERAKGNILERFSAQQFPDLHSELNLSSLELGDSALYFCASSDREAVTDTQYFGPGTRLTVL.

The chain recombines TRBV9 with TRBJ1-1; D is ambiguous. V was trimmed by 4 bases and J by 1 base, leaving 11 bases between them. The CDR3 covers 14 residues. CDR1 is SGDLS and CDR2 is YYNGEE in the germline V gene. Here the CDR3 reads CASSPGGQNTEAFF. The CDR3 coding sequence is TGTGCCAGCAGCCCCGGCGGGCAGAACACTGAAGCTTTCTTT.

The gene calls are TRBV7-3 and TRBJ2-5; unclear D gene. V was pared by 1 base and J by 1 base, with 7 bases between. CDR3 length: 14 amino acids. Germline V lookup: CDR1 SGHTA, CDR2 FQGTGA. The CDR3 region is CASSLNPSQETQYF. The CDR3 coding sequence is TGTGCCAGCAGCTTAAATCCGTCCCAAGAGACCCAGTACTTC.

The genes are TRBV2 and TRBJ2-5, with 10 bases matching TRBD2. Trimming removed 5 bases from V and 3 bases from J; junction bases left unmatched: 6. Germline-derived CDR1 and CDR2 are SNHLY and FYNNEI. The CDR3 is made up of 15 amino acids. CDR3 loop: CASSSDSGGEETQYF. In DNA form, the CDR3 reads TGTGCCAGCAGTTCCGACAGCGGGGGGGAAGAGACCCAGTACTTC.